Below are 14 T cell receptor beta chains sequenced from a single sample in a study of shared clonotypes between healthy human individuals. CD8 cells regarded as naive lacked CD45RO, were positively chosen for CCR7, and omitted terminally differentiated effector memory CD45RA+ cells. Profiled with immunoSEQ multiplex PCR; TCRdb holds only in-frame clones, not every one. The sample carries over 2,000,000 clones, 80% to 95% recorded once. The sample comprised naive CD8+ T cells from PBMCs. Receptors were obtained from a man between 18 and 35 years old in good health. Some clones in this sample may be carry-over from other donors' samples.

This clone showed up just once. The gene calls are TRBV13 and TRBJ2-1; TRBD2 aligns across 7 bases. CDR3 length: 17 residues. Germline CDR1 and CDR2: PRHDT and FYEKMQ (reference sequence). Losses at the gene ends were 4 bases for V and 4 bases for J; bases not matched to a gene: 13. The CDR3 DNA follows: TGTGCCAGCAGCTCGCCAAACAGCGGGGTTCATTACAATGAGCAGTTCTTC. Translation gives CASSSPNSGVHYNEQFF. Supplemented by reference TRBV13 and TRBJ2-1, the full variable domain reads AAGVIQSPRHLIKEKRETATLKCYPIPRHDTVYWYQQGPGQDPQFLISFYEKMQSDKGSIPDRFSAQQFSDYHSELNMSSLELGDSALYFCASSSPNSGVHYNEQFFGPGTRLTVL.

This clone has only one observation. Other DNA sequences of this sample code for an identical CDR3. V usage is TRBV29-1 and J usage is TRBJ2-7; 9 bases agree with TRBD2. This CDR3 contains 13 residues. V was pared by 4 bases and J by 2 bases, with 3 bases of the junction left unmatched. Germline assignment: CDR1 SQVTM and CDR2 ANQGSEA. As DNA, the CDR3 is TGCAGCGTTGTGAGCGGGAGGACCTACGAGCAGTACTTC. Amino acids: CSVVSGRTYEQYF.

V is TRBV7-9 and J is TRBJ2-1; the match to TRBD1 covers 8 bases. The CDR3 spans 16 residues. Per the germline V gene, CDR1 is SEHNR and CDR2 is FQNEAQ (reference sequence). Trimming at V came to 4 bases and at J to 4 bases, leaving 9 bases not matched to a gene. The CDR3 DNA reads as TGTGCCAGCAGCTCCTTGGGGACAGGAACTTACAATGAGCAGTTCTTC. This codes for CASSSLGTGTYNEQFF.

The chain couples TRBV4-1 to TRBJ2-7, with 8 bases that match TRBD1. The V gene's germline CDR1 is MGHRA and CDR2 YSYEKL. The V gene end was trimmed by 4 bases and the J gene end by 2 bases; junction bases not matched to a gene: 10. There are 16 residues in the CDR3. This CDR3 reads CASSPGADRDPYEQYF. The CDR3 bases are TGCGCCAGCAGCCCGGGGGCGGACAGGGATCCCTACGAGCAGTACTTC.

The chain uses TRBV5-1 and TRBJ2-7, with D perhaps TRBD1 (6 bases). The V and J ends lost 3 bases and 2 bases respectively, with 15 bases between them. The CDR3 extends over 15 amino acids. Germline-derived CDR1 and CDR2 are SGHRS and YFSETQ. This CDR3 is CASSWGTLGAYEQYF. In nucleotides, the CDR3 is TGCGCCAGCAGCTGGGGGACACTAGGGGCCTACGAGCAGTACTTC.

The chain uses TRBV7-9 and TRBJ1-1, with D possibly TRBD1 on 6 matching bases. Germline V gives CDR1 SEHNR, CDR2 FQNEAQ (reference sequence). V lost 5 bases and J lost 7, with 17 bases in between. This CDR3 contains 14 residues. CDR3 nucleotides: TGTGCCAGCAGCCCATTGGGGGCGGGGGATGAAGCTTTCTTT. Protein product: CASSPLGAGDEAFF.

CDR3 region: CAWLQGSTYEQYF. Here the CDR3 DNA reads TGTGCCTGGCTACAGGGATCTACCTACGAGCAGTACTTC. The chain has TRBV30 and TRBJ2-7, with D maybe TRBD1 (6 bases). Trimming stripped 5 bases from V and 2 bases from J, with 13 bases between. Germline CDR1 and CDR2: GTSNPN and SVGIG (reference sequence). The CDR3 length is 13 residues.

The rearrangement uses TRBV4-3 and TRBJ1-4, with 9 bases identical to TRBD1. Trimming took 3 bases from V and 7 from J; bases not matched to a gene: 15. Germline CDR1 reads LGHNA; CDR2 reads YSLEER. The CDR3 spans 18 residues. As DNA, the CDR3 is TGCGCCAGCAGCCACCAACGTATTACAGGGGGCGTGAGTGAAAAACTGTTTTTT. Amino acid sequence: CASSHQRITGGVSEKLFF.

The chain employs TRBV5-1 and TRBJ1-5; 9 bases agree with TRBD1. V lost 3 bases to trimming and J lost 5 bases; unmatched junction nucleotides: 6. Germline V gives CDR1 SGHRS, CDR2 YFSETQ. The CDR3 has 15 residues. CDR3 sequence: CASSSGTGLDQPQHF. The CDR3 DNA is TGCGCCAGCAGCTCCGGGACAGGGTTGGATCAGCCCCAGCATTTT.

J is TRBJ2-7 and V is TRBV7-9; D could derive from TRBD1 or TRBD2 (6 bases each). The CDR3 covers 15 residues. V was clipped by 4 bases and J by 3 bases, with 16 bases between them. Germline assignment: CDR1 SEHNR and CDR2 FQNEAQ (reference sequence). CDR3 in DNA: TGTGCCAGCAGCTCCCCAGGGGAGGCTTTCTACGAGCAGTACTTC. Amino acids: CASSSPGEAFYEQYF. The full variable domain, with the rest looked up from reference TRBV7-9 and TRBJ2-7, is DTGVSQNPRHKITKRGQNVTFRCDPISEHNRLYWYRQTLGQGPEFLTYFQNEAQLEKSRLLSDRFSAERPKGSFSTLEIQRTEQGDSAMYLCASSSPGEAFYEQYFGPGTRLTVT.

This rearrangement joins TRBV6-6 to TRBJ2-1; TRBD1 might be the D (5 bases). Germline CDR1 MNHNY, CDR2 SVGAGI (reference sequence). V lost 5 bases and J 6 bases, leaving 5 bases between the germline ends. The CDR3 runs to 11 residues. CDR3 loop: CASSDSNEQFF. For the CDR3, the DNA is TGTGCCAGCAGTGACAGCAATGAGCAGTTCTTC.

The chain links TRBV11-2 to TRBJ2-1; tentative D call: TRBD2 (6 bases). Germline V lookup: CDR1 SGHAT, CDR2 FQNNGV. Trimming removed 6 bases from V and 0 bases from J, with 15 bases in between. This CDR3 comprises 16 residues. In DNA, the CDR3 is TGTGCCAGCAGAGCAGGTAGCGGATACTCCTACAATGAGCAGTTCTTC. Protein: CASRAGSGYSYNEQFF.

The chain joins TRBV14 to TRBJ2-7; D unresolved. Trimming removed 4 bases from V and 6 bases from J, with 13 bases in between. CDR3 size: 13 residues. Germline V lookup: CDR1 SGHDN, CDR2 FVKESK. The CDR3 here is CASSPPGPAEQYF. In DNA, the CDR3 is TGTGCCAGCAGCCCTCCCGGGCCTGCCGAGCAGTACTTC.

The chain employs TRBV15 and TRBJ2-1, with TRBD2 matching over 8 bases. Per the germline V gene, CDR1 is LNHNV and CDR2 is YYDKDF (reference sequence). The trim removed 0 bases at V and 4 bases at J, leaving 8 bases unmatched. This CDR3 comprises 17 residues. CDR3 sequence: CATSRDEIAGRYNEQFF. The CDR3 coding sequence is TGTGCCACCAGCAGAGATGAGATAGCGGGAAGGTACAATGAGCAGTTCTTC. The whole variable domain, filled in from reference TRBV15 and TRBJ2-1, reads DAMVIQNPRYQVTQFGKPVTLSCSQTLNHNVMYWYQQKSSQAPKLLFHYYDKDFNNEADTPDNFQSRRPNTSFCFLDIRSPGLGDTAMYLCATSRDEIAGRYNEQFFGPGTRLTVL.